This record covers a single T cell receptor (beta chain). V shed 4 bases and J shed 2 bases, with 15 bases lying between them. Per the germline V gene, CDR1 is SGHRS and CDR2 is YFSETQ. The CDR3 extends over 15 amino acids. The source of the sample is a study of blood T cell repertoires in COVID-19. Study information: Both acute and convalescent COVID-19 samples were obtained from the United States, Italy and Spain.

Some clones are missing from TCRdb's copy, which holds only in-frame ones; the method was immunoSEQ multiplex PCR. The profile shows roughly 100,000 clones, around 93% of them singletons. The chain has TRBV5-1 and TRBJ2-5; D possibly corresponds to TRBD1 (7 bases). Input material: peripheral blood. The source is a human donor with active COVID-19. The donor label of this sample is uncertain. The CDR3, as DNA: TGCGCCAGCAGCCCCCAGGGGGGCGGTCAAGAGACCCAGTACTTC. Amino acid sequence: CASSPQGGGQETQYF. The variable domain in full, completed from reference TRBV5-1 and TRBJ2-5, reads KAGVTQTPRYLIKTRGQQVTLSCSPISGHRSVSWYQQTPGQGLQFLFEYFSETQRNKGNFPGRFSGRQFSNSRSEMNVSTLELGDSALYLCASSPQGGGQETQYFGPGTRLLVL.